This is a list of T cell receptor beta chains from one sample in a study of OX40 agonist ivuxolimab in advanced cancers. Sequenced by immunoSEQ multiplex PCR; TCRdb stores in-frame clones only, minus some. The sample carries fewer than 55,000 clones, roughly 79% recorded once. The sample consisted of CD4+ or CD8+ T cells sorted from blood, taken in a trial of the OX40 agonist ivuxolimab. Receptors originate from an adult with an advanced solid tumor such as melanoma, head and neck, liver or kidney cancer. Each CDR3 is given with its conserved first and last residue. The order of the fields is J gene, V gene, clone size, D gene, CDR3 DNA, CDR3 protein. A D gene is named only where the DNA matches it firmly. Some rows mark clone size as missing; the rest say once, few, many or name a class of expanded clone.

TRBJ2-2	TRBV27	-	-	TGTGCCAGCAGTTTAACCCAACGGGCGAACACCGGGGAGCTGTTTTTT	CASSLTQRANTGELFF
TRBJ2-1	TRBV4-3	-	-	TGCGCCAGCAGCCAAGGCCCTACAGGAACCAATGAGCAGTTCTTC	CASSQGPTGTNEQFF
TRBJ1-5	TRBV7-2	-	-	TGTGCCAGCAGCTCCTGGACAGTCAATCAGCCCCAGCATTTT	CASSSWTVNQPQHF
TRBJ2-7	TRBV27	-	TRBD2	TGTGCCAGCAGTTTAGGAGCGGGAGTTGGGGAGCAGTACTTC	CASSLGAGVGEQYF
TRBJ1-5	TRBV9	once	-	TGTGCCAGCAGCTTTAGTGGGGGTTCCAATCAGCCCCAGCATTTT	CASSFSGGSNQPQHF
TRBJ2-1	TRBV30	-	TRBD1	TGTGCCTGGAGCGATGGACAGGGGTACAATGAGCAGTTCTTC	CAWSDGQGYNEQFF
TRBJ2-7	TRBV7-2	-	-	TGTGCCAGCAGCTCCCGGGACTCCTACGAGCAGTACTTC	CASSSRDSYEQYF
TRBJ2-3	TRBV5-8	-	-	TGTGCCAGCAGCTTGGTCGGGACGGCAGATACGCAGTATTTT	CASSLVGTADTQYF
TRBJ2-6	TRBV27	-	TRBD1	TGTGCCAGCAGTACGACAGGGGGCACTGGGGCCAACGTCCTGACTTTC	CASSTTGGTGANVLTF
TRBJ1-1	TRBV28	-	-	TGTGCCAGCAGTTTAACCCAAGTAGGTTCTGAAGCTTTCTTT	CASSLTQVGSEAFF
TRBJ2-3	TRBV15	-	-	TGTGCCACCAGCAGAGATTTGTTTTCGGATACGCAGTATTTT	CATSRDLFSDTQYF
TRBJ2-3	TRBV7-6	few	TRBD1	TGTGCCAGCAGCTTAGCGGCGGGGACAGGGGGCGCAGATACGCAGTATTTT	CASSLAAGTGGADTQYF
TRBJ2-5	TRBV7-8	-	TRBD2	TGTGCCAGCAGCCAGGGATGGAGCGGGAGGGGTGGAGAGACCCAGTACTTC	CASSQGWSGRGGETQYF
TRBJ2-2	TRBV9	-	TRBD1	TGTGCCAGCAGCGCTCAGGGGGACACCGGGGAGCTGTTTTTT	CASSAQGDTGELFF
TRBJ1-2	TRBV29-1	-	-	TGCAGCGTCCGGGACACCCATGGCTACACCTTC	CSVRDTHGYTF
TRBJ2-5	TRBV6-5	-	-	TGTGCCAGCAGTTCAACCTCGGGGACACGGGAGACCCAGTACTTC	CASSSTSGTRETQYF
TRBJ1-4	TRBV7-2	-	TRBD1	TGTGCCAGCAGCTTAGAGGGACAGCAGCCGGGAAAACTGTTTTTT	CASSLEGQQPGKLFF
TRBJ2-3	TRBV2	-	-	TGTGCCAGCAGTGAAGCGCTTCTGGGGGTGGGCCCCACAGATACGCAGTATTTT	CASSEALLGVGPTDTQYF
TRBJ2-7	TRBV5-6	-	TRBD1	TGTGCCAGCAGCTCCCCGACAGGGGGCGTCGAGCAGTACTTC	CASSSPTGGVEQYF
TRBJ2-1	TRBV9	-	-	TGTGCCAGCAGCGTAGTGAGTAGAAGTCCCCCCTTGGGCGATGAGCAGTTCTTC	CASSVVSRSPPLGDEQFF
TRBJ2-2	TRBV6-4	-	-	TGTGCCAGCAGCGGATTCGCCGGGGAGCTGTTTTTT	CASSGFAGELFF
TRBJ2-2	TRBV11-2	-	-	TGTGCCAGCAGCTTAATACATTACGGGGAGCTGTTTTTT	CASSLIHYGELFF
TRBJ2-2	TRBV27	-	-	TGTGCCAGCAGGCTAGGGCTTTCCGGGGAGCTGTTTTTT	CASRLGLSGELFF